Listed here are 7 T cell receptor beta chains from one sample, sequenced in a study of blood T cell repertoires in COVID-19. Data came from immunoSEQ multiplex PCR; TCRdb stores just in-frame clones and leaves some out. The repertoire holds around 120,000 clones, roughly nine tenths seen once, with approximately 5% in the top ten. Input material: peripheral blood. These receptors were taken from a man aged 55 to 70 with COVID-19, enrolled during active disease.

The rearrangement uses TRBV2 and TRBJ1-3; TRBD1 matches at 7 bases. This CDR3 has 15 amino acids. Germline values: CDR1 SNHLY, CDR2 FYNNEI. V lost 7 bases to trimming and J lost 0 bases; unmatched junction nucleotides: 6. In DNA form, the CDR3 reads TGTGCCAGCATTGGGACAGAGGGCTCTGGAAACACCATATATTTT. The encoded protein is CASIGTEGSGNTIYF.

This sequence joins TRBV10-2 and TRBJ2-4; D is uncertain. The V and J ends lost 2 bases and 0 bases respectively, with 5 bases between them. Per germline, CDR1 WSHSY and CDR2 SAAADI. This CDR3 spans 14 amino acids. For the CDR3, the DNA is TGCGCCAGCAGTGAGGTCCTAGCCAAAAACATTCAGTACTTC. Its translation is CASSEVLAKNIQYF.

The CDR3 bases are TGCGCCAGCAGCCAAGATTTGAGACTCACAGATACGCAGTATTTT. It is translated as CASSQDLRLTDTQYF. The gene calls are TRBV4-3 and TRBJ2-3; no clear D gene. With 0 bases removed from V and 2 bases from J, the gap between germline ends came to 9 bases. Germline-derived CDR1 and CDR2 are LGHNA and YSLEER. The CDR3 covers 15 residues.

CDR3 DNA sequence: TGCGCCAGCAGCTCTCGCGGGATGTACACAGATACGCAGTATTTT. Amino acid sequence: CASSSRGMYTDTQYF. This chain links TRBV5-1 with TRBJ2-3, with D possibly TRBD2 on 6 matching bases. The CDR3 contains 15 residues. V was clipped by 3 bases and J by 2 bases, with 13 bases between them. Germline assignment: CDR1 SGHRS and CDR2 YFSETQ.

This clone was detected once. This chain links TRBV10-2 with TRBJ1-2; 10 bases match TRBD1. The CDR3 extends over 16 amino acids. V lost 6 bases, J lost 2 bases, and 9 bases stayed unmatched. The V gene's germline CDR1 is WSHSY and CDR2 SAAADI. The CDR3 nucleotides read TGCGCCAGCAGCGAACCTGGACAGGGGGAGAACTATGGCTACACCTTC. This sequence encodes CASSEPGQGENYGYTF.

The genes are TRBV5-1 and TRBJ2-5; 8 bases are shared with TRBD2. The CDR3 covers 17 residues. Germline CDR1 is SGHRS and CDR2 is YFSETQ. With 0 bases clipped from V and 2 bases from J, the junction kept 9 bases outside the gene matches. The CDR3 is CASSLGGSGNIQETQYF. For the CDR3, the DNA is TGCGCCAGCAGCTTGGGTGGTAGCGGGAATATACAAGAGACCCAGTACTTC.

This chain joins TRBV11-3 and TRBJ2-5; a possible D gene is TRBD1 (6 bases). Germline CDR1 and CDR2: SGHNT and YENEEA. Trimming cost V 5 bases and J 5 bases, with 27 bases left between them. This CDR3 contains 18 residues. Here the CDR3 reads CASSPTVGRWGLRETQYF. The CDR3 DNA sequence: TGTGCCAGCAGCCCTACGGTGGGGAGATGGGGGCTTCGGGAGACCCAGTACTTC.